The present T cell receptor (beta chain) was sequenced within a study of T cells in localized non-small cell lung cancer. Study observations and caveats: In the blood, greater T cell density corresponded to longer overall survival. Detection in adjacent lung was observed for a median around 59 of the top 100 tumor clones.

Germline assignment: CDR1 LGHNA and CDR2 YSLEER. This CDR3 has 14 residues. V lost 4 bases, J lost 1 base, and 11 bases lay in between. Here immunoSEQ multiplex PCR was the method, and the copy in TCRdb shows in-frame clones only, minus some. This table has about 59,000 clones, 90% appearing once. Comments on this clone: Its antigen is unidentified.

Source: peripheral blood, taken before any cancer treatment. The chain uses TRBV4-3 and TRBJ2-7, with D possibly called TRBD1 or TRBD2 (5 bases each). The clonotype comes from a woman between 40 and 69 years old with stage I lung adenocarcinoma. Here the CDR3 reads CASSPNWGSYEQYF. DNA of the CDR3: TGCGCCAGCAGCCCAAATTGGGGGTCCTACGAGCAGTACTTC.